A selection of T cell receptor beta chains follows, all from one sample in a study of cytomegalovirus exposure and HLA in healthy donors. Profiled with immunoSEQ multiplex PCR; TCRdb holds only in-frame clones, not every one. Of 130,000 to 150,000 clones listed, about 90% are singletons. The specimen sequenced was PBMCs. The receptors shown here come from a man aged 18 to 30 in good health and CMV-seronegative. The conserved cysteine and the conserved F or W are not part of the CDR3 here. The order of the fields is J gene, V gene, clone size, D gene, CDR3 protein. D genes are given only for firm matches. Where a row states a size, it is once, few, many or the class of an expanded clone; other rows omit it.

>TRBJ2-7|TRBV4-3|-|TRBD1
ASSPGTGTYEQY
>TRBJ2-5|TRBV20-1|-|-
SARPLETQY
>TRBJ1-3|TRBV7-2|-|-
ASSFFYSGNTIY
>TRBJ2-2|TRBV4-1|-|TRBD1
ASSQDLWDSHTGELF
>TRBJ2-7|TRBV30|-|-
ACTQGSYEQY
>TRBJ2-1|TRBV11-2|once|-
ASSHTYEGNEQF
>TRBJ1-1|TRBV5-1|-|TRBD1
ASSSQLGTGREAF
>TRBJ2-1|TRBV28|-|TRBD2
ASSPGLAGGNEQF
>TRBJ1-2|TRBV29-1|-|TRBD1
SSLAGGDGGYT
>TRBJ2-5|TRBV12-5|-|-
ASGGAAIQETQY
>TRBJ2-5|TRBV6-1|-|-
ASSESVKEETQY
>TRBJ1-5|TRBV6-5|-|TRBD1
ASRPGTGSNQPQH
>TRBJ2-5|TRBV7-9|-|-
ASSLGRDGGHEETQY
>TRBJ2-3|TRBV5-1|few|-
ASSLGTYTDTQY
>TRBJ1-2|TRBV7-8|-|-
ASSLDPGRKGGYT
>TRBJ2-3|TRBV4-1|-|-
ASSQFVRRTDTQY
>TRBJ2-1|TRBV6-6|-|TRBD2
ASSSWTSGSNEQF
>TRBJ2-7|TRBV5-6|-|TRBD1
ASSWTGSYEQY
>TRBJ2-1|TRBV7-2|-|TRBD1
ASSLRDRGSNEQF
>TRBJ1-4|TRBV28|-|-
ASSYYRANSF
>TRBJ1-4|TRBV30|-|-
AWRTLRNGEKLF
>TRBJ2-1|TRBV5-6|-|-
ASSNHGQGGYEQF
>TRBJ2-7|TRBV2|-|-
ANYREGRGEQY
>TRBJ1-5|TRBV4-1|-|-
ASSQDSVRGRGNQPQH
>TRBJ2-2|TRBV6-5|-|-
ASATQGRGGELF
>TRBJ2-7|TRBV11-1|-|-
ASSLLVTGSSYEQY
>TRBJ2-1|TRBV5-6|-|-
ASSPRRRREQF
>TRBJ1-1|TRBV5-1|-|TRBD1
ASSLQGGQPSNTEAF
>TRBJ2-2|TRBV2|-|-
ASSEAGGTGELF
>TRBJ2-3|TRBV7-9|-|TRBD2
ASSFGGADTQY
>TRBJ1-5|TRBV19|few|-
ASSIIGVRLGNQPQH
>TRBJ2-5|TRBV6-4|few|TRBD2
ASSERGGQETQY
>TRBJ1-6|TRBV2|-|TRBD1
ASTTRDRQNSPLH
>TRBJ2-7|TRBV21-1|-|-
ASSKERGPYEQY
>TRBJ2-1|TRBV5-1|-|-
ASSPMTANNEQF
>TRBJ2-7|TRBV19|few|TRBD2
ASSILASGTGKQY
>TRBJ2-3|TRBV6-1|-|TRBD1
ASSGSGSQGARNTQY
>TRBJ1-5|TRBV28|few|-
ASSWLGQPQH
>TRBJ1-2|TRBV27|-|-
ASRQGHYGYT
>TRBJ1-2|TRBV28|-|TRBD1
AISDRAYGYT
>TRBJ2-1|TRBV6-5|-|-
ASSYRVQGRNEQF
>TRBJ1-2|TRBV2|-|TRBD1
ASRFLGQDYGYT
>TRBJ1-1|TRBV6-5|-|-
ASSYFEGNEAF
>TRBJ2-3|TRBV28|-|TRBD2
ASSSASGTRTTDTQY
>TRBJ2-7|TRBV7-9|-|-
ASSWAISSYEQY
>TRBJ2-1|TRBV28|-|TRBD2
ASSPPGTSEDEQF
>TRBJ1-1|TRBV6-4|-|-
ASMQGTNTEAF
>TRBJ1-2|TRBV19|-|TRBD1
ASVDRVHGYT
>TRBJ2-7|TRBV6-1|-|-
ASSEADSSYEQY
>TRBJ2-1|TRBV9|-|-
ASSVEVSAVNNEQF
>TRBJ1-5|TRBV2|-|-
ASSRESNQPQH
>TRBJ2-1|TRBV9|once|TRBD2
ASSVVTGLVGNEQF
>TRBJ1-1|TRBV27|-|-
ASSLEGGGTEAF
>TRBJ2-3|TRBV5-1|-|-
ASSSRTLTTDTQY